At least ten counts were recorded for the clone carrying this T cell receptor beta chain. This specimen comes from a study of prognosis after radiotherapy for stage I lung cancer. Trimming at V came to 6 bases and at J to 5 bases, leaving 13 bases not matched to a gene. The length of the CDR3 is 16 residues. The germline V gene encodes CDR1 ENHRY and CDR2 SYGVKD. By two-round multiplex PCR, the TCR beta CDR3 was amplified from genomic DNA. For every TRBV and TRBJ gene, a specific primer was used in first-round PCR. TCRdb reprocessed the multiplex PCR reads with MiXCR, giving one entry per CDR3 protein. The data hold approximately 25,000 distinct CDR3 sequences, with about 40% observed a single time.

The V call is TRBV10-3, the J call TRBJ2-5; 9 bases align to TRBD1. Sequences were derived from PBMCs, sampled before or after stereotactic body radiation therapy (not recorded which). The receptor was isolated from a donor at least 50 years old with non-small cell lung cancer. CDR3 sequence: CAIRQPSTGGTETQYF. CDR3 in DNA: TGTGCCATCAGGCAACCCTCCACAGGGGGCACGGAGACCCAGTACTTC.